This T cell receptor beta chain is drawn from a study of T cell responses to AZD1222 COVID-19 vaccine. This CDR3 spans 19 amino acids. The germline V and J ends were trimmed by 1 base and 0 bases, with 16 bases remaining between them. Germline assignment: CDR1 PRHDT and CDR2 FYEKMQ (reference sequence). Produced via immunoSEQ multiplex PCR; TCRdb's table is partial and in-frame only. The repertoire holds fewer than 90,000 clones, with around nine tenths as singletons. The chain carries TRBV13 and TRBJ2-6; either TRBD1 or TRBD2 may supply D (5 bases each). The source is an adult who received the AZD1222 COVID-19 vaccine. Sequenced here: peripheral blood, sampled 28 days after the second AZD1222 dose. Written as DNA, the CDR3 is TGTGCCAGCAGCTTAGTGGTGGGATTAGGGACCTCTGGGGCCAACGTCCTGACTTTC. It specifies CASSLVVGLGTSGANVLTF.